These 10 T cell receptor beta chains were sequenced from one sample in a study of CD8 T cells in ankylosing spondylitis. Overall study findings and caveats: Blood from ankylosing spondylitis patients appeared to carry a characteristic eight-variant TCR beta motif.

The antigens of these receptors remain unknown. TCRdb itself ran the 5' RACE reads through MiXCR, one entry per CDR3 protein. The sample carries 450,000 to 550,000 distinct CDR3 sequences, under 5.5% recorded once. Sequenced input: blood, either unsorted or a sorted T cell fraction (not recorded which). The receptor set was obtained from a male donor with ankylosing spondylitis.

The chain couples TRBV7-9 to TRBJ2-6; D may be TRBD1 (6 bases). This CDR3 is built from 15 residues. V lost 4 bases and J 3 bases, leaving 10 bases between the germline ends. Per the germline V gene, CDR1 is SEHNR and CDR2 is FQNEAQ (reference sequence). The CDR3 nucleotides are TGTGCCAGCAGCTCACAGGGTGGTGGGGCCAACGTCCTGACTTTC. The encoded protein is CASSSQGGGANVLTF.

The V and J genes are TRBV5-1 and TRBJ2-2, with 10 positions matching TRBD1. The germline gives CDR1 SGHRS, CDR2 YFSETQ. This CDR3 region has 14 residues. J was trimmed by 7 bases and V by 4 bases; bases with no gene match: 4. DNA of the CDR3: TGCGCCAGCAGCGCTGACAGGGGGCTCGGGGAGCTGTTTTTT. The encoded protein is CASSADRGLGELFF.

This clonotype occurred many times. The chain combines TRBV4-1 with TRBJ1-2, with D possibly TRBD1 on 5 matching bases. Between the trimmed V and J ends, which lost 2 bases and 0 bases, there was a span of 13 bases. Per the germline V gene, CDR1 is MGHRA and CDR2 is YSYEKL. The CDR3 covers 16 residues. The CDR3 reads CASSQIGGGTNYGYTF. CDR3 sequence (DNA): TGCGCCAGCAGCCAAATCGGGGGAGGGACTAACTATGGCTACACCTTC.

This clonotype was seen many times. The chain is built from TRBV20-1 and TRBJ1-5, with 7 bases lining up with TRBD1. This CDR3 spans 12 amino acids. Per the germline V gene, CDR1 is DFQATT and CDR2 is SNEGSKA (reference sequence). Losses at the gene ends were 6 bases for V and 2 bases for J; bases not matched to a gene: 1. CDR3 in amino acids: CSATGGNQPQHF. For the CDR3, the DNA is TGCAGTGCCACAGGGGGCAATCAGCCCCAGCATTTT.

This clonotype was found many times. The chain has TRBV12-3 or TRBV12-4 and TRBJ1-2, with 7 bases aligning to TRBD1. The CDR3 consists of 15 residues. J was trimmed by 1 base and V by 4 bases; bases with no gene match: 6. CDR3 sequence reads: CASSSDRRLNYGYTF. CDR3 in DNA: TGTGCCAGCAGTTCGGACAGGAGGCTTAACTATGGCTACACCTTC.

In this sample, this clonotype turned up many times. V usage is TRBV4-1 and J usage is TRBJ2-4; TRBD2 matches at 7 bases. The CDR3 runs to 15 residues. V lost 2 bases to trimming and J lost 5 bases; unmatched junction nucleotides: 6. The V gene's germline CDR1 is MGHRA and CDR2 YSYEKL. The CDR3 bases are TGCGCCAGCAGCCAATTCACTAGCGCCCAAAACATTCAGTACTTC. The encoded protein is CASSQFTSAQNIQYF.

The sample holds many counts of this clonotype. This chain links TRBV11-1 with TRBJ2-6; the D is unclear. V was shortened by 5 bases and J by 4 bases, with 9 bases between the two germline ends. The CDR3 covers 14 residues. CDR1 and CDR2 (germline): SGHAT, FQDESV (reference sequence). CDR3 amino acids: CASSPRPGANVLTF. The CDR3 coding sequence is TGTGCCAGCAGCCCCCGACCGGGGGCCAACGTCCTGACTTTC. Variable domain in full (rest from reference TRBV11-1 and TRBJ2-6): EAEVAQSPRYKITEKSQAVAFWCDPISGHATLYWYRQILGQGPELLVQFQDESVVDDSQLPKDRFSAERLKGVDSTLKIQPAELGDSAMYLCASSPRPGANVLTFGAGSRLTVL.

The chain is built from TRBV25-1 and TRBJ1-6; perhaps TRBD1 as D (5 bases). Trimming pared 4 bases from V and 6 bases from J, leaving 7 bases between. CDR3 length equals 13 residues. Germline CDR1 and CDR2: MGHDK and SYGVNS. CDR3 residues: CASSAGINSPLHF. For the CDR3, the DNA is TGTGCCAGCAGTGCAGGGATTAATTCACCCCTCCACTTT.

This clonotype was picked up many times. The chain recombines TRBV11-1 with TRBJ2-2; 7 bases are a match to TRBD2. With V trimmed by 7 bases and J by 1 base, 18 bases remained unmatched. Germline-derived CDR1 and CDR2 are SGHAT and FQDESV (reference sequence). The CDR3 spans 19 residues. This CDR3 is CASTIHRDPASGNTGELFF. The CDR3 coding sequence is TGTGCCAGCACTATACATAGGGACCCCGCTAGCGGGAACACCGGGGAGCTGTTTTTT.

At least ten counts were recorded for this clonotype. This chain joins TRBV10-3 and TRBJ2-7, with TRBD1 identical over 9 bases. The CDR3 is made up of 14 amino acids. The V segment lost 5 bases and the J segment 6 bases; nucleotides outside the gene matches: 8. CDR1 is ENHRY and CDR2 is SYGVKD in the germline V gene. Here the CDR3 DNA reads TGTGCCATCAGTTCGGGACAGGGAGACCGCGAGCAGTACTTC. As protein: CAISSGQGDREQYF.